These 9 T cell receptor beta chains were sequenced from one sample in a study of blood T cell repertoires in COVID-19. The data were produced by immunoSEQ multiplex PCR, yet TCRdb's version contains in-frame clones alone and is incomplete. The sample contains 250,000 to 400,000 clones, approximately 81% of which appear only once. Sequencing input: PBMCs or T cells enriched from blood (not recorded which). The receptors come from a woman aged 25 to 39 who had been exposed to COVID-19.

This clone occurred a few times. The rearrangement links TRBV6-2 or TRBV6-3 to TRBJ2-5; TRBD2 agrees at 9 bases. The CDR3 covers 16 residues. Germline V gene data show CDR1 as MNHEY and CDR2 as SVGEGT. Trimming cost V 6 bases and J 6 bases; bases outside gene matches: 14. The chain's CDR3 is CASSRGEAGGHQTQYF. CDR3 nucleotides: TGTGCCAGCAGCCGCGGTGAAGCGGGGGGTCATCAGACCCAGTACTTC.

The sample holds one count of this clone. The chain recombines TRBV6-5 with TRBJ2-3; tentatively, D is TRBD2 (5 bases). Germline V gene sequence: CDR1 MNHEY, CDR2 SVGAGI. The length of the CDR3 is 15 residues. V gave up 2 bases and J gave up 0 bases, with 9 bases separating them. This CDR3 reads CASSYEAASTDTQYF. The DNA for the CDR3 is TGTGCCAGCAGTTACGAAGCGGCTAGCACAGATACGCAGTATTTT.

The chain couples TRBV24-1 to TRBJ2-3, with D maybe TRBD2 (6 bases). The V end lost 9 bases, the J end lost 7 bases, and 40 bases lay between the germline ends. The CDR3 sequence is 21 residues long. From germline, CDR1 is KGHDR and CDR2 SFDVKD. The CDR3: CATGGLGRLAGLLSRENTQYF. CDR3 nucleotides: TGTGCCACCGGAGGGTTGGGTCGATTGGCAGGGTTGTTGAGCAGGGAAAATACGCAGTATTTT.

This chain joins TRBV7-2 and TRBJ1-1; D perhaps matches TRBD1 (5 bases). With 5 bases removed from V and 9 bases from J, the gap between germline ends came to 13 bases. The CDR3 consists of 12 residues. Germline CDR1 and CDR2: SGHTA and FQGNSA. In DNA form, the CDR3 reads TGTGCCAGCAGCCCCCAGGGTTATCAAGCTTTCTTT. This codes for CASSPQGYQAFF.

The gene calls are TRBV7-9 and TRBJ2-7; weak D call: TRBD2 (6 bases). The germline V gene has CDR1 SEHNR and CDR2 FQNEAQ (reference sequence). CDR3 length: 15 amino acids. With 6 bases removed from V and 7 bases from J, the gap between germline ends came to 22 bases. CDR3 DNA sequence: TGTGCCAGCAGTTCCACCGGGTCCTCTGCGGGGGAGCAGTACTTC. Encoded protein: CASSSTGSSAGEQYF. The entire variable domain, with the rest obtained from reference TRBV7-9 and TRBJ2-7, is as follows: DTGVSQNPRHKITKRGQNVTFRCDPISEHNRLYWYRQTLGQGPEFLTYFQNEAQLEKSRLLSDRFSAERPKGSFSTLEIQRTEQGDSAMYLCASSSTGSSAGEQYFGPGTRLTVT.

This chain uses TRBV11-2 with TRBJ2-3, with 9 bases identical to TRBD2. This CDR3 is built from 13 residues. Germline CDR1 and CDR2: SGHAT and FQNNGV. With V trimmed by 9 bases and J by 11 bases, 12 bases remained unmatched. CDR3 sequence reads: CASNLESGGWQYF. Written as DNA, the CDR3 is TGTGCCAGTAACTTAGAAAGCGGGGGGTGGCAGTATTTT. The full variable domain, with the rest looked up from reference TRBV11-2 and TRBJ2-3, is EAGVAQSPRYKIIEKRQSVAFWCNPISGHATLYWYQQILGQGPKLLIQFQNNGVVDDSQLPKDRFSAERLKGVDSTLKIQPAKLEDSAVYLCASNLESGGWQYFGPGTRLTVL.

The chain uses TRBV4-3 and TRBJ2-7; 7 bases line up with TRBD1. This CDR3 region has 16 residues. The V gene end was trimmed by 0 bases and the J gene end by 3 bases; junction bases not matched to a gene: 8. CDR1 is LGHNA, CDR2 YSLEER, per germline. For the CDR3, the DNA is TGCGCCAGCAGCCAAGATGAGGACAGGAAGCTCTACGAGCAGTACTTC. Translating it yields CASSQDEDRKLYEQYF.

This sequence joins TRBV14 and TRBJ2-3; the match to TRBD2 covers 10 bases. J was trimmed by 3 bases and V by 5 bases; bases with no gene match: 5. Germline CDR1 reads SGHDN; CDR2 reads FVKESK. The CDR3 sequence is 15 residues long. The CDR3 DNA reads TGTGCCAGCAGCACGGGTAGCGGGGGGACAGATACGCAGTATTTT. It translates to CASSTGSGGTDTQYF.

The rearrangement links TRBV24-1 to TRBJ2-5, with D tentatively TRBD2 (5 bases). CDR1 is KGHDR and CDR2 is SFDVKD in the germline V gene. The V end lost 4 bases, the J end lost 4 bases, and 12 bases lay between the germline ends. The CDR3 consists of 14 residues. As DNA, the CDR3 is TGTGCCACCAGTGAGACCTATCGGGGAGAGACCCAGTACTTC. This sequence encodes CATSETYRGETQYF.